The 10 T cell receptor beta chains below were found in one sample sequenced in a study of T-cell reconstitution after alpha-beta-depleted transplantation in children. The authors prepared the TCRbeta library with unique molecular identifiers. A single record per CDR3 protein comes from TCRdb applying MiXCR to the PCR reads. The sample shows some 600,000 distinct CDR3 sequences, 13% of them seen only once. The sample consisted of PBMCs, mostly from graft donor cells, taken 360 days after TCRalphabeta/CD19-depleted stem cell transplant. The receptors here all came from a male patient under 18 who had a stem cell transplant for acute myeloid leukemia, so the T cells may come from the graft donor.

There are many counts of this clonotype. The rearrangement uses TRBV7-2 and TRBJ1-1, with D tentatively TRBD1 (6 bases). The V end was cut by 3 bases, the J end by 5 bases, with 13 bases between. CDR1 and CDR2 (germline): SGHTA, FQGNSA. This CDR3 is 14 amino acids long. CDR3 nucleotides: TGTGCCAGCAGCTTCCGGGGGGCTTTAACTGAAGCTTTCTTT. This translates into CASSFRGALTEAFF. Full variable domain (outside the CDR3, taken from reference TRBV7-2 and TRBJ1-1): GAGVSQSPSNKVTEKGKDVELRCDPISGHTALYWYRQSLGQGLEFLIYFQGNSAPDKSGLPSDRFSAERTGGSVSTLTIQRTQQEDSAVYLCASSFRGALTEAFFGQGTRLTVV.

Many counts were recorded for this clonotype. DNA of the CDR3: TGTGCCAGCAGTTTACCACTAGCGGGAGTATGGGAGACCCAGTACTTC. Its translation: CASSLPLAGVWETQYF. The chain joins TRBV28 to TRBJ2-5; 11 nucleotides agree with TRBD2. J gave up 5 bases and V 2 bases, and 7 bases lay outside the gene matches. The CDR3 is made up of 16 amino acids. Germline V gene sequence: CDR1 MDHEN, CDR2 SYDVKM.

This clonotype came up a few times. The CDR3 DNA sequence: TGCAGTGCTCCGGCACTTAACTATGGCTACACCTTC. The encoded protein is CSAPALNYGYTF. The chain links TRBV20-1 to TRBJ1-2; D uncertain. Trimming took 5 bases from V and 1 from J, leaving 8 bases between them. Germline V lookup: CDR1 DFQATT, CDR2 SNEGSKA (reference sequence). This CDR3 spans 12 amino acids.

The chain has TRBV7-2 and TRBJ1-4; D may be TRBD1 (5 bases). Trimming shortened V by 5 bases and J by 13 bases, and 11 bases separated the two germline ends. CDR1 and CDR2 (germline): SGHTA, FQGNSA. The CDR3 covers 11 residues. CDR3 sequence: CASSLGELLFF. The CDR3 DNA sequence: TGTGCCAGCAGCCTGGGGGAGTTACTGTTTTTT.

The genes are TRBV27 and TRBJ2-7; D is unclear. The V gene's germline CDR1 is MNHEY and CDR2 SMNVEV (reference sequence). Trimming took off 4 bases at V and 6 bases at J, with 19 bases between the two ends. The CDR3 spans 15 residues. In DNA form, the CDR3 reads TGTGCCAGCAGTTCTGCAAGAGTTACCCGCGGCGAGCAGTACTTC. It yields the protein CASSSARVTRGEQYF.

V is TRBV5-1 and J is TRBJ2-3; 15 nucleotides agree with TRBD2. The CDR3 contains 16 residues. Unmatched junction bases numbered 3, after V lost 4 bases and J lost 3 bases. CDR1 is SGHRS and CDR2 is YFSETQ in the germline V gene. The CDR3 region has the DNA TGCGCCAGCAGCGTGGGACTAGCGGGAGGTACAGATACGCAGTATTTT. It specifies CASSVGLAGGTDTQYF.

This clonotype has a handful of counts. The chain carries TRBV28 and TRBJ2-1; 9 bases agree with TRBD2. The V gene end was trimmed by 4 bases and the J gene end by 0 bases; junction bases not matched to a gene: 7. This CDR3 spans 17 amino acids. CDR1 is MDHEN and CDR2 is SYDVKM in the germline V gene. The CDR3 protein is CASSSKLTSGSYNEQFF. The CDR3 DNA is TGTGCCAGCAGTTCAAAGTTGACTAGCGGCTCCTACAATGAGCAGTTCTTC.

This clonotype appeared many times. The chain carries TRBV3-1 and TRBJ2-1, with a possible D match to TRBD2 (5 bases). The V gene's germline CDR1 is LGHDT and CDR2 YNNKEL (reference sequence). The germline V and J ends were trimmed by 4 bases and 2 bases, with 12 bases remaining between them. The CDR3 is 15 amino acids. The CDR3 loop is CASSRAKRTYNEQFF. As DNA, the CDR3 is TGTGCCAGCAGCCGGGCTAAGCGGACCTACAATGAGCAGTTCTTC.

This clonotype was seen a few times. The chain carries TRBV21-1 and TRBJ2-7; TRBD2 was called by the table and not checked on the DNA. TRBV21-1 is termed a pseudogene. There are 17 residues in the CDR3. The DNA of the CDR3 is TGTGCCAGCAGCCGTCCCGGGACTAGCGGGGATTTCTACGAGCAGTACTTC. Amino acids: CASSRPGTSGDFYEQYF.

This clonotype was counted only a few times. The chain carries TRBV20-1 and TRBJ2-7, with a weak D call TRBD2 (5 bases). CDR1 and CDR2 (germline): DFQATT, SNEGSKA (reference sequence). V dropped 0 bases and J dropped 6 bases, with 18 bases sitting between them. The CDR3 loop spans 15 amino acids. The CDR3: CSARDRGLAPPEQYF. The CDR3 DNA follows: TGCAGTGCTAGAGATAGAGGGCTAGCCCCCCCCGAGCAGTACTTC.